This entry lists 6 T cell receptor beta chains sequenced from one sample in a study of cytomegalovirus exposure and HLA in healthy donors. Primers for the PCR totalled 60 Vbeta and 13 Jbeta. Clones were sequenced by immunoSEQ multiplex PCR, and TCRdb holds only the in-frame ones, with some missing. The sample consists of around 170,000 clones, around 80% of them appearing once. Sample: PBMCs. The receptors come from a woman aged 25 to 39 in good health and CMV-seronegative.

CDR3 amino acids: CASSPGDTEAFF. Here the CDR3 DNA reads TGTGCCAGTAGTCCAGGGGACACTGAAGCTTTCTTT. The V gene is TRBV19, the J gene TRBJ1-1; maybe TRBD1 (6 bases). The V end was cut by 5 bases, the J end by 3 bases, with 7 bases between. Looked up from germline, CDR1 is LNHDA and CDR2 is SQIVND (reference sequence). The CDR3 runs 12 residues.

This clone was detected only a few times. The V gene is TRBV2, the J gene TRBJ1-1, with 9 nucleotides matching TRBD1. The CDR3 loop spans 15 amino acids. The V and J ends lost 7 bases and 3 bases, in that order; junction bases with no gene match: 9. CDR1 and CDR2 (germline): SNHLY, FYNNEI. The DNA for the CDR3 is TGTGCCAGCAACAGACAGGGGGTGGGGGACACTGAAGCTTTCTTT. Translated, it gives CASNRQGVGDTEAFF. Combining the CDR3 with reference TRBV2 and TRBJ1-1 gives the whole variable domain EPEVTQTPSHQVTQMGQEVILRCVPISNHLYFYWYRQILGQKVEFLVSFYNNEISEKSEIFDDQFSVERPDGSNFTLKIRSTKLEDSAMYFCASNRQGVGDTEAFFGQGTRLTVV.

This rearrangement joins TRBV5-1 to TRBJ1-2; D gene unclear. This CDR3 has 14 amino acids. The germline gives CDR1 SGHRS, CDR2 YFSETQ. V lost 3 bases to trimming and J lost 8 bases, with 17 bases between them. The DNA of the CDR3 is TGCGCCAGCAGCTGGGCCGGTCGGTCGCAGGGCTACACCTTC. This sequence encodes CASSWAGRSQGYTF.

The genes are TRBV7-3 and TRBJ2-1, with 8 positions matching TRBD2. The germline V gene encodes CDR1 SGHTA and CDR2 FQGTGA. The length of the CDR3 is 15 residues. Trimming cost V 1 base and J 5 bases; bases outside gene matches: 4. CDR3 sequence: CASSLNPAGDNEQFF. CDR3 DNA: TGTGCCAGCAGCTTAAATCCAGCGGGAGACAATGAGCAGTTCTTC.

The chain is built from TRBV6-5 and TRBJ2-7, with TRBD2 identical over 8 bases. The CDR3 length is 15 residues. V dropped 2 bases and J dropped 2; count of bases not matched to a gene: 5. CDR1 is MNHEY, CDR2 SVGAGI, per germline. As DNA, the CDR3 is TGTGCCAGCAGTTACCCCTTAGCGGGGACCTACGAGCAGTACTTC. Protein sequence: CASSYPLAGTYEQYF.

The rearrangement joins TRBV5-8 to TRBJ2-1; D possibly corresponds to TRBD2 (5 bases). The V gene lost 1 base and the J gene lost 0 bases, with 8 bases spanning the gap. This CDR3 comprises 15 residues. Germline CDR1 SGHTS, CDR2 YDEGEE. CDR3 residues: CASSLLTSSYNEQFF. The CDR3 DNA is TGTGCCAGCAGCTTGTTAACTAGCTCCTACAATGAGCAGTTCTTC.